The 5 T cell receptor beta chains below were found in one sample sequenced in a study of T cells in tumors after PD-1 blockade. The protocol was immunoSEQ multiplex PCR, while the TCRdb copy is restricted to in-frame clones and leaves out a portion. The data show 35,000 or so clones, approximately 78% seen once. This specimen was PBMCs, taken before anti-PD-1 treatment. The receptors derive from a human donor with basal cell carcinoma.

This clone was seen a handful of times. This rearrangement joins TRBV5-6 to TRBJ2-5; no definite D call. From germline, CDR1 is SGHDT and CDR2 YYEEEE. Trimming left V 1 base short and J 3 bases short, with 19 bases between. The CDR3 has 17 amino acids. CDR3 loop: CASSLCQEGDLKETQYF. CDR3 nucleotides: TGTGCCAGCAGCTTGTGTCAGGAAGGAGACTTAAAAGAGACCCAGTACTTC.

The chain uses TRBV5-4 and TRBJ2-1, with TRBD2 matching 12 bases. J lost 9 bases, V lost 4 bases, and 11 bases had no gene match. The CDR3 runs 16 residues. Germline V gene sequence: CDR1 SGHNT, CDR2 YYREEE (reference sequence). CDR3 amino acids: CASSPRLAGDKGEQFF. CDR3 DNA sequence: TGTGCCAGCAGCCCAAGACTAGCGGGGGATAAAGGTGAGCAGTTCTTC.

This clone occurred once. The CDR3 is CASSQFHSGRAFTGELFF. The CDR3 DNA sequence: TGTGCCAGCAGCCAATTCCATAGCGGGAGGGCCTTCACCGGGGAGCTGTTTTTT. The rearrangement uses TRBV3-1 (or the pseudogene TRBV3-2) and TRBJ2-2; 11 bases line up with TRBD2. V shed 2 bases, J shed 4 bases, and the junction held 9 bases outside the gene matches. The CDR3 is 18 amino acids. In germline, CDR1 is LGHDT, CDR2 YNNKEL (reference sequence).

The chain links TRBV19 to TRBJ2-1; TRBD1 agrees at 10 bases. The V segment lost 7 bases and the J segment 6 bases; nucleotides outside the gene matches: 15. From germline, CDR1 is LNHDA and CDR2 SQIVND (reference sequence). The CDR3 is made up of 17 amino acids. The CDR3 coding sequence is TGTGCCAGTAAGGGAGGACAGGGGGGCATTAAGGGCAATGAGCAGTTCTTC. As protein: CASKGGQGGIKGNEQFF.

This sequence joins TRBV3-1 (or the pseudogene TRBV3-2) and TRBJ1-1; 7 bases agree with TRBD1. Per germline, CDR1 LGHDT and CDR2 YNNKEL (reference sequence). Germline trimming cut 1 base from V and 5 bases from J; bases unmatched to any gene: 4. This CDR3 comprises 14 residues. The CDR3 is CASSQGQGWTEAFF. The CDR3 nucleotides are TGTGCCAGCAGCCAAGGACAGGGATGGACTGAAGCTTTCTTT.